Given below is one TCR beta chain in context. Its antigen is still unknown. This entry is derived from a study of OX40 agonist ivuxolimab in advanced cancers. Across the study: Anti-PD-1, anti-PD-L1 or anti-CTLA-4 therapy given earlier was allowed, and approximately 40% had some. Partial responses were achieved by three patients, one with hepatocellular carcinoma and two with cutaneous melanoma.

With baseline, cycle 4 day 1, and cycle 7 day 1 as timepoints, blood was sampled. Study results and limitations: Among T cells, CD8+ cells averaged more expanded clones than CD4+ cells.

The protocol was immunoSEQ multiplex PCR, while the TCRdb copy is restricted to in-frame clones and leaves out a portion. The sample yields some 50,000 clones, around 82% seen once. V was pared by 4 bases and J by 4 bases, with 10 bases between. The CDR3 has 13 residues. Per the germline V gene, CDR1 is SGHVS and CDR2 is FNYEAQ. The chain joins TRBV7-6 to TRBJ2-5, with D unresolved. This specimen consisted of CD4+ or CD8+ T cells sorted from blood, obtained in a trial of the OX40 agonist ivuxolimab. The sequence derives from an adult with an advanced solid tumor such as melanoma, head and neck, liver or kidney cancer. In DNA, the CDR3 is TGTGCCAGCAGCTCCAACTGGGTAGAGACCCAGTACTTC. Its protein is CASSSNWVETQYF.